Below, 24 T cell receptor beta chains from the same sample are listed, as sequenced in a study of a mutant IDH1 vaccine in newly diagnosed glioma. Sequencing was performed with immunoSEQ multiplex PCR; in TCRdb, only in-frame clones are kept and a portion is missing. The table includes fewer than 70,000 clones, roughly 86% detected once. Their antigens remain unidentified. Time point: week 35, safety follow-up. Vaccine doses each comprised 300 ug of mutant IDH1 20-mer peptide, with topical imiquimod. The starting material was PBMCs, obtained from a glioma patient whose treatment included an IDH1 peptide vaccine. These receptors originate from a man in his thirties or forties with glioma.

This clone has more than one count but fewer than ten. This chain links TRBV4-2 with TRBJ2-2, with D possibly called TRBD1 or TRBD2 (5 bases each). The CDR3 spans 17 residues. The germline V and J ends were trimmed by 3 bases and 3 bases, with 17 bases remaining between them. Germline loops: CDR1 LGHNA, CDR2 YNFKEQ. In DNA form, the CDR3 reads TGTGCCAGCAGCCACCCCCCTGGGACGGGACACACCGGGGAGCTGTTTTTT. Translated: CASSHPPGTGHTGELFF.

The chain has TRBV5-1 and TRBJ2-3; D not certain. The CDR3 has 14 residues. V lost 0 bases and J lost 2, with 7 bases in between. Per germline, CDR1 SGHRS and CDR2 YFSETQ. The DNA of the CDR3 is TGCGCCAGCAGCTTGGCGATTTCCACAGATACGCAGTATTTT. It specifies CASSLAISTDTQYF.

The chain is built from TRBV4-1 and TRBJ2-7; 7 bases line up with TRBD2. The germline V gene has CDR1 MGHRA and CDR2 YSYEKL. V was pared by 0 bases and J by 4 bases, with 0 bases of the junction left unmatched. The CDR3 is 13 residues long. The CDR3 DNA sequence: TGCGCCAGCAGCCAAGAGGGAGGGTACGAGCAGTACTTC. Its translation is CASSQEGGYEQYF.

This clone was seen a single time. The rearrangement joins TRBV6-1 to TRBJ2-1; D is uncertain. V shed 3 bases and J shed 6 bases, with 9 bases lying between them. This CDR3 has 13 amino acids. The germline gives CDR1 MNHNS, CDR2 SASEGT. The CDR3 region has the DNA TGTGCCAGCAGTGAGGTTTGGGGCAATGAGCAGTTCTTC. This encodes CASSEVWGNEQFF.

The chain recombines TRBV4-2 with TRBJ2-1; D unresolved. The CDR3 sequence is 15 residues long. The V gene lost 4 bases and the J gene lost 0 bases, with 10 bases spanning the gap. Germline CDR1 and CDR2: LGHNA and YNFKEQ. In DNA form, the CDR3 reads TGTGCCAGCAGCCTTCGGGCCTACTCCTACAATGAGCAGTTCTTC. It specifies CASSLRAYSYNEQFF.

V is TRBV6-5 and J is TRBJ2-5, with D maybe TRBD1 (5 bases). The CDR3 has 14 residues. The germline V gene has CDR1 MNHEY and CDR2 SVGAGI. Deletions cut 5 bases from V and 5 bases from J, with 15 bases between. The CDR3 spells CASSEDSFGETQYF. The CDR3, as DNA: TGTGCCAGCAGTGAAGACAGTTTTGGGGAGACCCAGTACTTC.

The chain links TRBV27 to TRBJ1-1; no firm D call. V was clipped by 10 bases and J by 8 bases, with 20 bases between them. Per germline, CDR1 MNHEY and CDR2 SMNVEV (reference sequence). The CDR3 contains 13 residues. The CDR3 region is CATLREFGGEAFF. CDR3 bases: TGTGCCACCCTACGAGAATTTGGAGGGGAAGCTTTCTTT.

This sequence joins TRBV9 and TRBJ1-1, with a weak D call TRBD1 (6 bases). The CDR3 has 14 amino acids. Trimming cost V 0 bases and J 5 bases, with 11 bases left between them. The V gene's germline CDR1 is SGDLS and CDR2 YYNGEE. In DNA, the CDR3 is TGTGCCAGCAGCGTAGTGGGGGGGCGGACTGAAGCTTTCTTT. Protein: CASSVVGGRTEAFF. Supplemented by reference TRBV9 and TRBJ1-1, the full variable domain reads DSGVTQTPKHLITATGQRVTLRCSPRSGDLSVYWYQQSLDQGLQFLIQYYNGEERAKGNILERFSAQQFPDLHSELNLSSLELGDSALYFCASSVVGGRTEAFFGQGTRLTVV.

This clone appeared once. V is TRBV15 and J is TRBJ2-1, with 10 positions matching TRBD2. The V segment lost 2 bases and the J segment 6 bases; nucleotides outside the gene matches: 4. The CDR3 totals 15 residues. In germline, CDR1 is LNHNV, CDR2 YYDKDF (reference sequence). CDR3 nucleotides: TGTGCCACCAGCAGACTAGCGGGAGTGTCCAATGAGCAGTTCTTC. This gives the protein CATSRLAGVSNEQFF.

The genes are TRBV6-6 and TRBJ1-6; 7 positions match TRBD1. The ends lost 6 bases at V and 9 bases at J; junction bases unmatched: 8. Germline CDR1 is MNHNY and CDR2 is SVGAGI (reference sequence). The CDR3 length is 14 residues. CDR3 DNA: TGTGCCAGCAGCGCTACAGGGGCTACTTCACCCCTCCACTTT. Amino acid sequence: CASSATGATSPLHF.

The CDR3 bases are TGTGCCTGGAGTGCACCTAGAACAGGTCAGCCCCAGCATTTT. Its translation: CAWSAPRTGQPQHF. This rearrangement joins TRBV30 to TRBJ1-5; TRBD1 might be the D (5 bases). From germline, CDR1 is GTSNPN and CDR2 SVGIG (reference sequence). This CDR3 contains 14 residues. The V end was cut by 1 base, the J end by 6 bases, with 13 bases between. Full variable domain (rest looked up from reference TRBV30 and TRBJ1-5): SQTIHQWPATLVQPVGSPLSLECTVEGTSNPNLYWYRQAAGRGLQLLFYSVGIGQISSEVPQNLSASRPQDRQFILSSKKLLLSDSGFYLCAWSAPRTGQPQHFGDGTRLSIL.

The CDR3 sequence: CASSLRGGPTYEQYF. The DNA of the CDR3 is TGTGCCAGCAGCTTAAGAGGAGGTCCAACCTACGAGCAGTACTTC. The V call is TRBV7-8, the J call TRBJ2-7; perhaps TRBD2 as D (5 bases). The germline gives CDR1 SGHVS, CDR2 FQNEAQ. Trimming pared 2 bases from V and 2 bases from J, leaving 13 bases between. The CDR3 runs 15 residues.

V is TRBV5-5 and J is TRBJ2-7; D remains ambiguous. The CDR3 is made up of 12 amino acids. Between the trimmed V and J ends, which lost 1 base and 3 bases, there was a span of 5 bases. The V gene's germline CDR1 is SGHKS and CDR2 YYEKEE (reference sequence). CDR3 in amino acids: CASSLRVYEQYF. As DNA, the CDR3 is TGTGCCAGCAGCTTGAGGGTCTACGAGCAGTACTTC.

The rearrangement links TRBV27 to TRBJ2-7; D is uncertain. The CDR3 totals 14 residues. Germline V gene lookup returns CDR1 MNHEY and CDR2 SMNVEV (reference sequence). Trimming cost V 3 bases and J 0 bases, with 9 bases left between them. CDR3 in amino acids: CASSFGSTSYEQYF. The CDR3, as DNA: TGTGCCAGCAGTTTTGGAAGTACCTCCTACGAGCAGTACTTC.

A remark on this clone: At one of its ends the junction is not consistent with the germline gene, which may arise from a read error. V usage is TRBV9 and J usage is TRBJ2-1; the match to TRBD2 covers 9 bases. Germline values: CDR1 SGDLS, CDR2 YYNGEE. This CDR3 has 15 amino acids. The CDR3 DNA sequence: TGTGCCAGCACCGTAGAAGCGGGAGGCTGGAATGAGCAGTTCTTC. Translation: CASTVEAGGWNEQFF.

The chain combines TRBV4-3 with TRBJ1-2; 7 bases align to TRBD1. CDR3 size: 16 residues. The junction had 9 bases not matched to a gene; V was cut back by 0 bases and J by 5 bases. CDR1 LGHNA and CDR2 YSLEER come from the germline V gene. The CDR3 loop reads CASSQDSQGRGYGYTF. For the CDR3, the DNA is TGCGCCAGCAGCCAAGATTCCCAGGGCAGGGGGTATGGCTACACCTTC.

The chain couples TRBV29-1 to TRBJ1-4; D uncertain. Trimming removed 7 bases at V and 7 bases at J, with 16 bases between. This CDR3 spans 13 amino acids. CDR1 is SQVTM and CDR2 is ANQGSEA in the germline V gene. The CDR3 DNA sequence: TGCAGCGGCCTAGCTTCGGGTGGTGAAAAACTGTTTTTT. As protein: CSGLASGGEKLFF.

About this clone itself: Sequence at one end of the junction differs from germline and may be a read error. V usage is TRBV10-2 and J usage is TRBJ2-4; possibly TRBD1 or TRBD2 for D (5 bases each). This CDR3 is built from 12 residues. Germline CDR1 WSHSY, CDR2 SAAADI. CDR3: CASSDPGPPLAF. The CDR3 nucleotides are TGCGCCAGCAGTGACCCGGGACCGCCTTTGGCCTTC.

This clone has only a few counts. V gene TRBV5-4 combines with J gene TRBJ1-1; D is uncertain. The CDR3 runs 12 residues. With 2 bases removed from V and 0 bases from J, the gap between germline ends came to 2 bases. Germline V gene data show CDR1 as SGHNT and CDR2 as YYREEE (reference sequence). CDR3 loop: CASSLMNTEAFF. The CDR3 DNA reads as TGTGCCAGCAGCTTAATGAACACTGAAGCTTTCTTT.

The V and J genes are TRBV27 and TRBJ2-1; 9 bases agree with TRBD2. CDR1 and CDR2 from the germline V gene are MNHEY and SMNVEV (reference sequence). This CDR3 has 14 residues. V was pared by 5 bases and J by 5 bases, with 4 bases of the junction left unmatched. The CDR3 nucleotides are TGTGCCAGCAGTCGGACTAGCGCTCACAATGAGCAGTTCTTC. Amino acid sequence: CASSRTSAHNEQFF.

This chain connects TRBV2 to TRBJ1-4; D remains unclear. Germline V gene lookup returns CDR1 SNHLY and CDR2 FYNNEI. Trimming shortened V by 5 bases and J by 7 bases, and 17 bases separated the two germline ends. This CDR3 is built from 15 residues. As DNA, the CDR3 is TGTGCCAGCAGTTCCACTGGGTTGGTTGGTGAAAAACTGTTTTTT. Protein: CASSSTGLVGEKLFF.

The chain combines TRBV19 with TRBJ2-5, with TRBD2 identical over 12 bases. Losses at the gene ends were 3 bases for V and 2 bases for J; bases not matched to a gene: 4. This CDR3 contains 16 residues. Germline V gene sequence: CDR1 LNHDA, CDR2 SQIVND (reference sequence). The chain's CDR3 is CASSMRTSGDQETQYF. For the CDR3, the DNA is TGTGCCAGTAGTATGAGGACTAGCGGGGATCAAGAGACCCAGTACTTC. The complete variable domain, with remaining parts taken from reference TRBV19 and TRBJ2-5, reads DGGITQSPKYLFRKEGQNVTLSCEQNLNHDAMYWYRQDPGQGLRLIYYSQIVNDFQKGDIAEGYSVSREKKESFPLTVTSAQKNPTAFYLCASSMRTSGDQETQYFGPGTRLLVL.

CDR3 sequence (DNA): TGTGCCAGCAGCCAGGGACACCCCGGGATAGATACGCAGTATTTT. Translation gives CASSQGHPGIDTQYF. The V gene is TRBV11-3, the J gene TRBJ2-3; maybe TRBD1 (6 bases). Trimming left V 5 bases short and J 5 bases short, with 17 bases between. In germline, CDR1 is SGHNT, CDR2 YENEEA. This CDR3 has 15 amino acids.

This clone was seen only once. The chain has TRBV19 and TRBJ2-4, with 7 bases lining up with TRBD1. This CDR3 has 14 residues. Germline V gene lookup returns CDR1 LNHDA and CDR2 SQIVND (reference sequence). V lost 5 bases to trimming and J lost 6 bases; unmatched junction nucleotides: 7. CDR3 coding DNA: TGTGCCAGTAGTGGCCGGACAGGCGTAAACATTCAGTACTTC. This translates into CASSGRTGVNIQYF.